This is a list of T cell receptor beta chains from one sample in a study of cytomegalovirus exposure and HLA in healthy donors. Sequencing was performed with immunoSEQ multiplex PCR; in TCRdb, only in-frame clones are kept and a portion is missing. This sample has around 130,000 clones; about four fifths occur once, and the top ten carry around 3.6%. Sample: PBMCs. These receptors came from a woman aged 40 to 50 in good health and CMV-seronegative. Each CDR3 is given without its conserved first and last residue.

j_call: TRBJ1-5; v_call: TRBV5-5; cdr3_length: 13; cdr3_aa: ASSWGQFGNQPQH
j_call: TRBJ2-3; v_call: TRBV7-2; cdr3_length: 13; cdr3_aa: ASSLQRGAPDTQY
j_call: TRBJ2-5; v_call: TRBV5-1; cdr3_length: 12; cdr3_aa: ASSEGAGLETQY
j_call: TRBJ2-7; v_call: TRBV9; cdr3_length: 13; cdr3_aa: ASSVHRRISYEQY
j_call: TRBJ2-7; v_call: TRBV27; cdr3_length: 12; cdr3_aa: ASSVRQGAYEQY
j_call: TRBJ2-1; v_call: TRBV14; cdr3_length: 15; cdr3_aa: ASSQYRSGRALNEQF
j_call: TRBJ2-5; v_call: TRBV6-1; cdr3_length: 15; cdr3_aa: ASSEAKERGRGRTQY
j_call: TRBJ1-5; v_call: TRBV28; cdr3_length: 14; cdr3_aa: ASSLGDRGRYQPQH
j_call: TRBJ1-5; v_call: TRBV4-1; cdr3_length: 14; cdr3_aa: ASSQGRGGSNQPQH
j_call: TRBJ2-1; v_call: TRBV7-8; cdr3_length: 13; cdr3_aa: ASSLASTNHNEQF
j_call: TRBJ1-5; v_call: TRBV19; cdr3_length: 12; cdr3_aa: ASSEQGAGQPQH
j_call: TRBJ1-1; v_call: TRBV29-1; cdr3_length: 13; cdr3_aa: SVGGDQAMNTEAF
j_call: TRBJ2-5; v_call: TRBV5-1; cdr3_length: 12; cdr3_aa: ASSLPEAQETQY
j_call: TRBJ1-1; v_call: TRBV7-9; cdr3_length: 13; cdr3_aa: ASTHGEPMNTEAF
j_call: TRBJ1-2; v_call: TRBV5-1; cdr3_length: 13; cdr3_aa: ASSFYRDIRYGYT
j_call: TRBJ2-5; v_call: TRBV7-9; cdr3_length: 12; cdr3_aa: ASSPNQAQETQY